The sample holds a few counts of the clone carrying this T cell receptor (beta chain). This sample is drawn from a study of blood T cell repertoires in COVID-19. The CDR3 runs 13 residues. The V end was cut by 3 bases, the J end by 6 bases, with 9 bases between. Germline lookup yields CDR1 SGHTA and CDR2 FQGNSA. Authors' data handling: Amplification from reference gene primers served as the basis for estimated nucleated cell counts. Sequenced by immunoSEQ multiplex PCR; TCRdb stores in-frame clones only, minus some. V and J calls and clone size are those listed in that table; D and trimming were worked out from the DNA. The sample lists under 150,000 clones, more than 80% occurring once.

The chain recombines TRBV7-2 with TRBJ2-1; maybe TRBD1 (6 bases). This sequence was found in a human donor in a cohort sampled during active COVID-19. The sample was peripheral blood. This CDR3 reads CASSLGAPNEQFF. The DNA of the CDR3 is TGTGCCAGCAGCTTGGGGGCACCCAATGAGCAGTTCTTC.